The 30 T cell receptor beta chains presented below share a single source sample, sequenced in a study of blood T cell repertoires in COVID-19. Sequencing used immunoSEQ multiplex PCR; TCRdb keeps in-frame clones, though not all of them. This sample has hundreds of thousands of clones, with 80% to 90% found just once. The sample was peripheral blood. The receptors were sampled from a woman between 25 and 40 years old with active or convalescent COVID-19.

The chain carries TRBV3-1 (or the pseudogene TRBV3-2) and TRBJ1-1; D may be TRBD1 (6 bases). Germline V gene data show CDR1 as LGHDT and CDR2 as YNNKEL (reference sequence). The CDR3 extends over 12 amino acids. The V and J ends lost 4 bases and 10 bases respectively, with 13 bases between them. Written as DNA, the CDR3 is TGTGCCAGCAGCCCGAACAGGGAGAGAGCTTTCTTT. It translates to CASSPNRERAFF.

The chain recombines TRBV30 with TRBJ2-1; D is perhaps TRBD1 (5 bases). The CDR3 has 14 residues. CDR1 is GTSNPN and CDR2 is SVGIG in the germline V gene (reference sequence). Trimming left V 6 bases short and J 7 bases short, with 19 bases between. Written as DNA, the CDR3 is TGTGCCTGTCCCATTGTAGGGGTGGGGAATGAGCAGTTCTTC. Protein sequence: CACPIVGVGNEQFF.

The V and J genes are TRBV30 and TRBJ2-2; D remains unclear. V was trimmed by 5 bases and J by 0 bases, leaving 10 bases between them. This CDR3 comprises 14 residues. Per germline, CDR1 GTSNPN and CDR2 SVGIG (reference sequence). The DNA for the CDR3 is TGTGCCTGGGGCGCGCGCGCGAACACCGGGGAGCTGTTTTTT. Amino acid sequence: CAWGARANTGELFF. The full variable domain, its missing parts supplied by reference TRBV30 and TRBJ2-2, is SQTIHQWPATLVQPVGSPLSLECTVEGTSNPNLYWYRQAAGRGLQLLFYSVGIGQISSEVPQNLSASRPQDRQFILSSKKLLLSDSGFYLCAWGARANTGELFFGEGSRLTVL.

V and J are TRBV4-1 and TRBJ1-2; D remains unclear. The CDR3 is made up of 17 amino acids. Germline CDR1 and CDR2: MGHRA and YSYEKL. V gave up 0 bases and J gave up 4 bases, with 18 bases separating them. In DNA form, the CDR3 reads TGCGCCAGCAGCCAAGATCGAGGACTACTGGGTGGCTATGGCTACACCTTC. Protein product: CASSQDRGLLGGYGYTF.

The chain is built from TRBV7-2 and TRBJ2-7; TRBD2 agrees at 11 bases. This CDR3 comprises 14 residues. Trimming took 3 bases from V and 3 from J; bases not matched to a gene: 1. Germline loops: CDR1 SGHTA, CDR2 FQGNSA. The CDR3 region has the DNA TGTGCCAGCAGCTTCACTAGCGGGAGCTACGAGCAGTACTTC. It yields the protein CASSFTSGSYEQYF.

The CDR3 coding sequence is TGTGCCAGCAGCCCTGGAGGATCAACTAATGAAAAACTGTTTTTT. Translating it yields CASSPGGSTNEKLFF. The chain couples TRBV11-2 to TRBJ1-4; D is undetermined. The germline V and J ends were trimmed by 5 bases and 0 bases, with 10 bases remaining between them. CDR1 and CDR2 from the germline V gene are SGHAT and FQNNGV. This CDR3 region has 15 residues.

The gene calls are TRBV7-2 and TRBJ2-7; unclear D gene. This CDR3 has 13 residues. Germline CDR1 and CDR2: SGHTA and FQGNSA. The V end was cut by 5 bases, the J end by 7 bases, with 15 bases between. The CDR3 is CASSPNGPGEQYF. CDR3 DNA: TGTGCCAGCAGCCCCAACGGTCCCGGGGAGCAGTACTTC.

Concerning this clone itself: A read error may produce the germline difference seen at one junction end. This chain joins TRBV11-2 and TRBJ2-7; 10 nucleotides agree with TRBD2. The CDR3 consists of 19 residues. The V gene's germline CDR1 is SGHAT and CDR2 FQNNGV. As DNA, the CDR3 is TGTGCCAGCAGCTCCCTAGGGCGGGAACCGGGACTAGCGAGCTACGCGCAGTACTTC. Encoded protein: CASSSLGREPGLASYAQYF.

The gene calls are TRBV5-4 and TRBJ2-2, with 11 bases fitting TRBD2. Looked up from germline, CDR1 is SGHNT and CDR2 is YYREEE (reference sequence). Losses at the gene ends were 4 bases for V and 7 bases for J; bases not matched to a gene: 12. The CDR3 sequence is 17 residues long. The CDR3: CASSQSLAGGPLGELFF. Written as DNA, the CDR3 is TGTGCCAGCAGCCAATCTTTAGCGGGAGGGCCGCTCGGGGAGCTGTTTTTT.

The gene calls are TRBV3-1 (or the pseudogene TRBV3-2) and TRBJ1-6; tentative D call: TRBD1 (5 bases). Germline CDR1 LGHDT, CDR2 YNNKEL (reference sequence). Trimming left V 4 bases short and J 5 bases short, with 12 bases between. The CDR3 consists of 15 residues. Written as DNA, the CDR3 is TGTGCCAGCAGCCCCGACAGTCAGGATAATTCACCCCTCCACTTT. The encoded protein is CASSPDSQDNSPLHF.

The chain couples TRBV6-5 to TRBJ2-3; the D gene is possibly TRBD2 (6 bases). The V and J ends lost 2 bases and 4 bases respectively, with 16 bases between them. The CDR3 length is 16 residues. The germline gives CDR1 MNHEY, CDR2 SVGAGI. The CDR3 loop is CASSYRPAGTADTQYF. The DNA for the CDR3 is TGTGCCAGCAGTTACCGGCCTGCCGGGACTGCAGATACGCAGTATTTT.

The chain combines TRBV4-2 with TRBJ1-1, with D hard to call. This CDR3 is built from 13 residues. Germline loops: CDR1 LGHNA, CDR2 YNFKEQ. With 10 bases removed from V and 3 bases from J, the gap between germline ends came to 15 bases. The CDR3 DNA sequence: TGTGCCACTAGAGACCCGCTGGACACTGAAGCTTTCTTT. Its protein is CATRDPLDTEAFF.

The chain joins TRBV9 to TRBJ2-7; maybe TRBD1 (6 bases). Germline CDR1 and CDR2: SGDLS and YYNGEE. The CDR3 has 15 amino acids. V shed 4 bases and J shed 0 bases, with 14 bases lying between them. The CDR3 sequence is CASSPHGGVSYEQYF. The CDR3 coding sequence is TGTGCCAGCAGCCCCCATGGGGGCGTCTCCTACGAGCAGTACTTC.

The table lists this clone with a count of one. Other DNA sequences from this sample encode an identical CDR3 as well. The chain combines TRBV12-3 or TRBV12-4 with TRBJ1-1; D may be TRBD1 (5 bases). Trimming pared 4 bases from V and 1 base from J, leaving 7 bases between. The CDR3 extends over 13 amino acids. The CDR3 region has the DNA TGTGCCAGCAGTTGGGGGGGGAACACTGAAGCTTTCTTT. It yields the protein CASSWGGNTEAFF.

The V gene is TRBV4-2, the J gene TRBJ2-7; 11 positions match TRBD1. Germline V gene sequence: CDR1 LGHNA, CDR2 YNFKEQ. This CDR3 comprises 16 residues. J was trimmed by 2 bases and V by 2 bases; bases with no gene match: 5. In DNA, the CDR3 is TGTGCCAGCAGCCAACTTGGGGGACAGGGGGCCTACGAGCAGTACTTC. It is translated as CASSQLGGQGAYEQYF.

The DNA for the CDR3 is TGTGCCAGCCGAGGACTAGCGGCGAACACCGGGGAGCTGTTTTTT. Translating gives CASRGLAANTGELFF. This rearrangement joins TRBV2 to TRBJ2-2; TRBD2 agrees at 10 bases. Per germline, CDR1 SNHLY and CDR2 FYNNEI. V lost 8 bases and J lost 0; bases outside the gene matches: 3. The CDR3 is 15 amino acids.

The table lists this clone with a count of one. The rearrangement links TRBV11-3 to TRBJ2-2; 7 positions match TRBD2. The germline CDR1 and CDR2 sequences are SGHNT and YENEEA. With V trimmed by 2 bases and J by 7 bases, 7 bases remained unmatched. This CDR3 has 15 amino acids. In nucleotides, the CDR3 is TGTGCCAGCAGCTTATCGCGGGAGTTGGACGGGGAGCTGTTTTTT. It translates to CASSLSRELDGELFF.

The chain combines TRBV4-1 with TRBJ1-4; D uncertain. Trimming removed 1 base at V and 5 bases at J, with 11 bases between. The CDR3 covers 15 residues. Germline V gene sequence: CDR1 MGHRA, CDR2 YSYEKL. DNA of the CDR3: TGCGCCAGCAGCCAAGTCGTGAGTCTCAATGAAAAACTGTTTTTT. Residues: CASSQVVSLNEKLFF.

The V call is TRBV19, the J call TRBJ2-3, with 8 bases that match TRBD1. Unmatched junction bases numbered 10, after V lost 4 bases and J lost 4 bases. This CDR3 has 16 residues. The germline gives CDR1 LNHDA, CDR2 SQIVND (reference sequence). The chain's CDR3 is CASSRMDRDLPDTQYF. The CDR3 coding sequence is TGTGCCAGTAGTAGGATGGACAGGGATCTCCCAGATACGCAGTATTTT.

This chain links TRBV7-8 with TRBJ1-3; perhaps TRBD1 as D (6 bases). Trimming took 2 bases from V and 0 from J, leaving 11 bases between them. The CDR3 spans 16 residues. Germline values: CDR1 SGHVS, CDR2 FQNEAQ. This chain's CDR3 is CASSLRDIPSGNTIYF. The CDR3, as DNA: TGTGCCAGCAGCTTACGGGACATACCCTCTGGAAACACCATATATTTT. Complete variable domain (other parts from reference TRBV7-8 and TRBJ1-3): GAGVSQSPRYKVAKRGQDVALRCDPISGHVSLFWYQQALGQGPEFLTYFQNEAQLDKSGLPSDRFFAERPEGSVSTLKIQRTQQEDSAVYLCASSLRDIPSGNTIYFGEGSWLTVV.

In nucleotides, the CDR3 is TGTGCCAGCAGCAAAGCGCAGGAACCAAATGACAGTAACAATGAGCAGTTCTTC. This encodes CASSKAQEPNDSNNEQFF. The chain has TRBV21-1 and TRBJ2-1; the table's TRBD1 call for D was not verified on the DNA. TRBV21-1 is flagged as a pseudogene. The CDR3 spans 18 residues.

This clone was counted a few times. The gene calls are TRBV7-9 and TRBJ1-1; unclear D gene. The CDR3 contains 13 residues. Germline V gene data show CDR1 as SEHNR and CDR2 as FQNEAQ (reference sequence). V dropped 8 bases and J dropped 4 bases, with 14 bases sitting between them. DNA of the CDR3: TGTGCCAGCCGGCTAGGTGGTGGCACTGAAGCTTTCTTT. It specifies CASRLGGGTEAFF.

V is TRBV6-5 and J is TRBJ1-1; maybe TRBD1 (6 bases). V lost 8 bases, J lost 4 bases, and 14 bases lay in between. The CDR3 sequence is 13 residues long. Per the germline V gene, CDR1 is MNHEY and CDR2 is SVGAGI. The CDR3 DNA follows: TGTGCCAGCTTTCAGACAGGAACCACTGAAGCTTTCTTT. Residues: CASFQTGTTEAFF.

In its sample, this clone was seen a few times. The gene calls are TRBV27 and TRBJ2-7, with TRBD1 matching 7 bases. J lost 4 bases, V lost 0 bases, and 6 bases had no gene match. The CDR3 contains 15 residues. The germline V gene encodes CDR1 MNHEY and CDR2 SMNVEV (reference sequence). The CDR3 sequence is CASSLSGGPSYEQYF. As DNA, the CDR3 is TGTGCCAGCAGTTTATCAGGGGGCCCCTCTTACGAGCAGTACTTC.

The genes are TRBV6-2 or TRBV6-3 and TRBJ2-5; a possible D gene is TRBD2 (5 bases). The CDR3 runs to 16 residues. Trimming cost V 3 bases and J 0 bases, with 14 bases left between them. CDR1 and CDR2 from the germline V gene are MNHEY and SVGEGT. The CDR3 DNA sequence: TGTGCCAGCAGTTATTTGGACTCTTGGTACCAAGAGACCCAGTACTTC. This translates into CASSYLDSWYQETQYF.

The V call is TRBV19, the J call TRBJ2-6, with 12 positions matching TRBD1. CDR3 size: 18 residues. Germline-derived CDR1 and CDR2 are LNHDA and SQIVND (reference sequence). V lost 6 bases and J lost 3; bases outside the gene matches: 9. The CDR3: CASRSPGQGAFGANVLTF. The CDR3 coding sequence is TGTGCCAGTAGATCACCGGGACAGGGGGCGTTTGGGGCCAACGTCCTGACTTTC.

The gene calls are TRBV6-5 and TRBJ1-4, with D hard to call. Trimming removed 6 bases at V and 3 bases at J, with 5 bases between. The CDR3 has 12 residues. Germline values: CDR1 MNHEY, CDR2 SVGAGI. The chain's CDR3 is CASRAPNEKLFF. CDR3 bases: TGTGCCAGCAGAGCGCCTAATGAAAAACTGTTTTTT.

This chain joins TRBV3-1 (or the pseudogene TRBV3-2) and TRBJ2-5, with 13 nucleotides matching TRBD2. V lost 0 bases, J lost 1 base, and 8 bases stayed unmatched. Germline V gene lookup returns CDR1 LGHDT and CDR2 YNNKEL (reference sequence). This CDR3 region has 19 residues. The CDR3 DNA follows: TGTGCCAGCAGCCAAGATATGCAAAGGACTAGCGGGGGCCAAGAGACCCAGTACTTC. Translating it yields CASSQDMQRTSGGQETQYF.

Written as DNA, the CDR3 is TGTGCCAGCAGCCCAGCCGGGACCTATAATTCACCCCTCCACTTT. It yields the protein CASSPAGTYNSPLHF. The chain has TRBV14 and TRBJ1-6; D uncertain. The CDR3 spans 15 residues. The V end lost 4 bases, the J end lost 2 bases, and 9 bases lay between the germline ends. Germline values: CDR1 SGHDN, CDR2 FVKESK.

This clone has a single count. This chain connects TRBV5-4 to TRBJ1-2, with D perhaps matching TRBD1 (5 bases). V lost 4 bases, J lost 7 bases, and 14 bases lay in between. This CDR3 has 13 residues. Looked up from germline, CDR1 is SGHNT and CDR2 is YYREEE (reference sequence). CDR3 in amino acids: CASSQDKEGGYTF. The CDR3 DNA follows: TGTGCCAGCAGCCAGGACAAGGAAGGTGGCTACACCTTC.